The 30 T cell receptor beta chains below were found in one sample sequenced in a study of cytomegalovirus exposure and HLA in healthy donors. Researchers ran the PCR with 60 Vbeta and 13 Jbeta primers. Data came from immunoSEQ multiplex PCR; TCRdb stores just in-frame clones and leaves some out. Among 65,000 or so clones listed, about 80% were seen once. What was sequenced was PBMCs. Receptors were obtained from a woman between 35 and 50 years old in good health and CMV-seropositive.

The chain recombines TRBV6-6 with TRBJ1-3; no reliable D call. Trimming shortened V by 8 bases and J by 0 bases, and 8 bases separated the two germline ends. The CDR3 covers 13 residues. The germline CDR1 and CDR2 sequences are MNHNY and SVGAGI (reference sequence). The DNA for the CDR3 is TGTGCCAGCGGCGGTTACTCTGGAAACACCATATATTTT. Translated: CASGGYSGNTIYF.

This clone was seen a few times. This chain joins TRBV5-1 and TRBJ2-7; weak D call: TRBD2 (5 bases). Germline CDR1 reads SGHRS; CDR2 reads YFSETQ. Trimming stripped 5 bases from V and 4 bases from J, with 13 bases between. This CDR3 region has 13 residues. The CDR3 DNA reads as TGCGCCAGCAGAGCGGCAACAGCTTACGAGCAGTACTTC. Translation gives CASRAATAYEQYF.

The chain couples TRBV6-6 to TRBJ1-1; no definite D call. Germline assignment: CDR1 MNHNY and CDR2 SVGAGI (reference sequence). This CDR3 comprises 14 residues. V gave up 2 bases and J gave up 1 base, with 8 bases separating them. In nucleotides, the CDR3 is TGTGCCAGCAGTTACCTCGTAGAGAACACTGAAGCTTTCTTT. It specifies CASSYLVENTEAFF.

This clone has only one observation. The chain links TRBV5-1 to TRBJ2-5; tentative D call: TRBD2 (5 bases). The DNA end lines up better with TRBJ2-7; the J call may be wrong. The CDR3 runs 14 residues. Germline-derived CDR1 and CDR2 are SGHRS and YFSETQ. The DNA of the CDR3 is TGCGCCAGCAGCTCCTCCTCGGGAAAGTACGAGCAGTACTTC. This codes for CASSSSSGKYEQYF.

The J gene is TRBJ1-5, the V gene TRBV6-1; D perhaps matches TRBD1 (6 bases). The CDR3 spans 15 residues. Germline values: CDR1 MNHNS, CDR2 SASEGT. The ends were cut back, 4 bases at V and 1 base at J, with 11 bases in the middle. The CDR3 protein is CASSAQGLSNQPQHF. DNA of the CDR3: TGTGCCAGCAGTGCGCAGGGGTTAAGCAATCAGCCCCAGCATTTT.

This chain's CDR3 is CSVWTANYGYTF. As DNA, the CDR3 is TGCAGCGTTTGGACAGCTAACTATGGCTACACCTTC. This chain uses TRBV29-1 with TRBJ1-2, with a possible D match to TRBD1 (6 bases). This CDR3 is 12 amino acids long. Germline CDR1 and CDR2: SQVTM and ANQGSEA. V was shortened by 5 bases and J by 0 bases, with 7 bases between the two germline ends.

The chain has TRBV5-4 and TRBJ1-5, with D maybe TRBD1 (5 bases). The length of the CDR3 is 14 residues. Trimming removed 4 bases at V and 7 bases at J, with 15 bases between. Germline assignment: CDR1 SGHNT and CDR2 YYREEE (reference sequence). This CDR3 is CASSLQGAAQPQHF. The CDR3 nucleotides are TGTGCCAGCAGCCTGCAAGGGGCGGCGCAGCCCCAGCATTTT.

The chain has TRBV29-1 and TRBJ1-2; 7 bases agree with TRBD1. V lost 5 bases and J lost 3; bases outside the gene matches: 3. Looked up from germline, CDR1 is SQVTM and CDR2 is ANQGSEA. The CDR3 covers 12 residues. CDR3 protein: CSVYTGDYGYTF. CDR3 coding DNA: TGCAGCGTTTACACAGGGGACTATGGCTACACCTTC.

This CDR3 is CASSQDFQGNTIYF. The CDR3 DNA reads TGCGCCAGCAGCCAAGACTTTCAGGGAAACACCATATATTTT. The J gene is TRBJ1-3, the V gene TRBV4-1, with D unclear. CDR1 MGHRA and CDR2 YSYEKL come from the germline V gene. The CDR3 extends over 14 amino acids. V lost 0 bases and J lost 4, with 7 bases in between.

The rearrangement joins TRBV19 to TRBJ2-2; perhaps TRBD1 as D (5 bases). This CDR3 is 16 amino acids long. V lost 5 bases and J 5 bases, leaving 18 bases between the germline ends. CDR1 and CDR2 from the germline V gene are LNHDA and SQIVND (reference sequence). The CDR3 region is CASSPGVAGLTGELFF. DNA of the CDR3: TGTGCCAGTAGTCCTGGGGTGGCAGGGTTGACCGGGGAGCTGTTTTTT.

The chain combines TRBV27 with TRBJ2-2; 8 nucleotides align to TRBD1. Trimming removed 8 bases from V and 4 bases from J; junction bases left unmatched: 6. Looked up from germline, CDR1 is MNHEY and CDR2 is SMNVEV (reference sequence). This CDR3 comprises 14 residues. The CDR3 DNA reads TGTGCCAGCCAGGGACAGGACGCCACCGGGGAGCTGTTTTTT. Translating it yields CASQGQDATGELFF.

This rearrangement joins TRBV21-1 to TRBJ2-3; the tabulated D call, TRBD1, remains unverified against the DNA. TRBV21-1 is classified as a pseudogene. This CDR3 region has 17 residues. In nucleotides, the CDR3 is TGTGCCAGCAGCCTCGAGGGGGACATAGGGAAGTCAGATACGCAGTATTTT. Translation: CASSLEGDIGKSDTQYF.

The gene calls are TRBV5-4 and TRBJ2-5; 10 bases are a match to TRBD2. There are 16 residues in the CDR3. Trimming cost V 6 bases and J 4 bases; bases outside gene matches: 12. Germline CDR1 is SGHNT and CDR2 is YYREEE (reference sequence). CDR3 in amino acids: CASTERASGGRETQYF. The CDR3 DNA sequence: TGTGCCAGCACCGAGAGGGCTAGCGGGGGTCGAGAGACCCAGTACTTC.

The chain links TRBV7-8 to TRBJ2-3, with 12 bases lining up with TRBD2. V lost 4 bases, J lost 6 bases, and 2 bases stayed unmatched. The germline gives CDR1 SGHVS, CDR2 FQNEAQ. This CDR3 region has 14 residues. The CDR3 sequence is CASSSGLAGDTQYF. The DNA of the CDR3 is TGTGCCAGCAGCTCAGGACTAGCGGGGGATACGCAGTATTTT. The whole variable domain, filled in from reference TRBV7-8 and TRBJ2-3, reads GAGVSQSPRYKVAKRGQDVALRCDPISGHVSLFWYQQALGQGPEFLTYFQNEAQLDKSGLPSDRFFAERPEGSVSTLKIQRTQQEDSAVYLCASSSGLAGDTQYFGPGTRLTVL.

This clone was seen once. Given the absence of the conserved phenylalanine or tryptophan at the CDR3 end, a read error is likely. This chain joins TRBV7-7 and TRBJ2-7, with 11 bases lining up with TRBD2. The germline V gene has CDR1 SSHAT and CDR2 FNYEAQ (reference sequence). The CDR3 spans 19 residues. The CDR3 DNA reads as TGTGCTAGCAGCTTAGTACCTCCGAATAGCGGGGGGGCCGCCTACGAGCAGTACATC. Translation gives CASSLVPPNSGGAAYEQYI.

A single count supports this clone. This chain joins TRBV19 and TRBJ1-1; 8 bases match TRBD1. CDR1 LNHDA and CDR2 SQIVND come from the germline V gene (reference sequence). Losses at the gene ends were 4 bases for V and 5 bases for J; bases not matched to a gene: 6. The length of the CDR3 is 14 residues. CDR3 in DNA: TGTGCCAGTAGTAAGACAGGGGAAGGAACTGAAGCTTTCTTT. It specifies CASSKTGEGTEAFF.

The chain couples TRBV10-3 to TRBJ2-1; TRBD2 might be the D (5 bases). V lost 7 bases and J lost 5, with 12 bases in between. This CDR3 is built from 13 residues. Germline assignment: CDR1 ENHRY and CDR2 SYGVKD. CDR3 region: CAINGFGDNEQFF. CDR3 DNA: TGTGCCATCAACGGTTTCGGGGACAATGAGCAGTTCTTC.

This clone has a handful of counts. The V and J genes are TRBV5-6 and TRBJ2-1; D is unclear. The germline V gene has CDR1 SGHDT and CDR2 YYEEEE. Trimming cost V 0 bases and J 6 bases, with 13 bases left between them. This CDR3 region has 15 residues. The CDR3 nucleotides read TGTGCCAGCAGCTTGGTTCGCGGCAGTTTCAATGAGCAGTTCTTC. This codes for CASSLVRGSFNEQFF.

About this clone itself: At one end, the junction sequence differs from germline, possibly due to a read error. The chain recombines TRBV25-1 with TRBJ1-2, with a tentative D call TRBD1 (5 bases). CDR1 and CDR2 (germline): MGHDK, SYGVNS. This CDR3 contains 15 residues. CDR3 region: CANSEYFNTGEGYTF. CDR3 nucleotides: TGTGCCAACAGTGAATATTTTAATACAGGCGAGGGCTACACCTTC.

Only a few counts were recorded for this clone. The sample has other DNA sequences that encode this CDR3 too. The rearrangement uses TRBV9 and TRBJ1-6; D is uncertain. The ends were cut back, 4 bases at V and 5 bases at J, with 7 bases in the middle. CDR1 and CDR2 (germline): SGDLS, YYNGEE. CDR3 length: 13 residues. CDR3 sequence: CASSPTDNSPLHF. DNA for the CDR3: TGTGCCAGCAGCCCAACGGATAATTCACCCCTCCACTTT.

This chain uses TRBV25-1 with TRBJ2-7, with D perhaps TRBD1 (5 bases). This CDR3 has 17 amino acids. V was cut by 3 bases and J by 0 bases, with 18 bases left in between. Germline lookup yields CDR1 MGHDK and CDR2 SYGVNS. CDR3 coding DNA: TGTGCCAGCAGTGAGCGGACACCCAGGGTGGACTCCTACGAGCAGTACTTC. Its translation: CASSERTPRVDSYEQYF.

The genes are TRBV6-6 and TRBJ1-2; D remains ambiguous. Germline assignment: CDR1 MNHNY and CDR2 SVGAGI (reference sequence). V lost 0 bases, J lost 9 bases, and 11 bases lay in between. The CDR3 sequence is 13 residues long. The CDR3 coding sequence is TGTGCCAGCAGTTACTCTCCGGGAAATAGCTACACCTTC. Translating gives CASSYSPGNSYTF.

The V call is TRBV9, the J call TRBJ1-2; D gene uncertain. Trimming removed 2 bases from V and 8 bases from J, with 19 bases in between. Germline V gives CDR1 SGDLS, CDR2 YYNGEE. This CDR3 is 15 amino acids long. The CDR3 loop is CASSVATPSTGGYTF. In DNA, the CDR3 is TGTGCCAGCAGCGTGGCCACCCCTAGTACGGGGGGCTACACCTTC. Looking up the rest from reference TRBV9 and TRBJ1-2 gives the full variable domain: DSGVTQTPKHLITATGQRVTLRCSPRSGDLSVYWYQQSLDQGLQFLIQYYNGEERAKGNILERFSAQQFPDLHSELNLSSLELGDSALYFCASSVATPSTGGYTFGSGTRLTVV.

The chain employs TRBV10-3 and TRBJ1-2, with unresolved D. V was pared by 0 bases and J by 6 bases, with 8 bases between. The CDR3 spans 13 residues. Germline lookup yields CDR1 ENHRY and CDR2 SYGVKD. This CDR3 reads CAISESALNGYTF. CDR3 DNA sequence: TGTGCCATCAGTGAGTCGGCATTGAATGGCTACACCTTC.

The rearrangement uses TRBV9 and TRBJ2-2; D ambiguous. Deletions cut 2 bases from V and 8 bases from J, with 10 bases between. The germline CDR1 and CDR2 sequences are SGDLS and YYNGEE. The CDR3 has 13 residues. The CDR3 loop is CASSVIELGELFF. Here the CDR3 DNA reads TGTGCCAGCAGCGTTATTGAGTTGGGGGAGCTGTTTTTT.

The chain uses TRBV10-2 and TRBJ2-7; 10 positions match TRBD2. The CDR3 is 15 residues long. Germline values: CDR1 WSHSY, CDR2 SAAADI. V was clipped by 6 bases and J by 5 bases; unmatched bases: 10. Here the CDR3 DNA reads TGCGCCAGCAGAGGGGCTACTAGCGGGGACAACGAGCAGTACTTC. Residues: CASRGATSGDNEQYF.

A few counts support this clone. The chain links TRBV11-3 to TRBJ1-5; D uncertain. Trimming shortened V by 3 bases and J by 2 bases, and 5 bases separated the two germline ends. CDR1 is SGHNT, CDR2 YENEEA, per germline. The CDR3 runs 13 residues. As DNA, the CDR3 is TGTGCCAGCAGCTTCCCCTGCAATCAGCCCCAGCATTTT. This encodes CASSFPCNQPQHF.

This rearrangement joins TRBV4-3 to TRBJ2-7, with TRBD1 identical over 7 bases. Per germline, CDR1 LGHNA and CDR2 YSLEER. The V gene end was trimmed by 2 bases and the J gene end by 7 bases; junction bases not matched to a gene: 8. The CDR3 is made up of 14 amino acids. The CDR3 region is CASSQRTGTGEQYF. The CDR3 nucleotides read TGCGCCAGCAGCCAACGGACAGGAACGGGGGAGCAGTACTTC.

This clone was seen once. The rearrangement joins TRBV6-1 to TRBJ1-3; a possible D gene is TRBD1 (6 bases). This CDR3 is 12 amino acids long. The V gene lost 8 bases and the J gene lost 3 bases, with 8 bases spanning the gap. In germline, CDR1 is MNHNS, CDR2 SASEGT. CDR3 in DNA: TGTGCCAGCTGGGACAATGGAAACACCATATATTTT. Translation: CASWDNGNTIYF.

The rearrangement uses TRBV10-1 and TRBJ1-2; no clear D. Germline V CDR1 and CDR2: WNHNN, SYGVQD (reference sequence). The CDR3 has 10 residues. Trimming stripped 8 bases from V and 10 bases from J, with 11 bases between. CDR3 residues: CASGVRDYTF. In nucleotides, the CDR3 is TGCGCCAGCGGAGTGAGGGACTACACCTTC.